The 26 T cell receptor beta chains presented below share a single source sample, sequenced in a study of blood T cell repertoires in COVID-19 (dated by TCRdb to between 2020 and 2021). Receptor libraries were prepared by the immunoSEQ multiplex PCR assay. TCRdb took over this immuneACCESS table, retaining in-frame rearrangements with V and J assigned. Such tables are incomplete; in checked studies, under half of the missing clones stem from an unresolved V gene, and the remainder is unexplained. Across this sample there are fewer than 500,000 clones, with about 89% seen only once. 4.3% of the sample rests with the top ten. The sample consisted of peripheral blood. The receptors shown here come from a woman aged 30 to 39 with acute or convalescent COVID-19.

This rearrangement joins TRBV5-1 to TRBJ2-5; D not resolved. The CDR3 is 14 amino acids. V was shortened by 0 bases and J by 6 bases, with 12 bases between the two germline ends. The germline CDR1 and CDR2 sequences are SGHRS and YFSETQ. In DNA, the CDR3 is TGCGCCAGCAGCTTGGTTGGGCAAGAGAAGACCCAGTACTTC. Translating gives CASSLVGQEKTQYF.

The gene calls are TRBV4-2 and TRBJ2-7, with 11 bases matching TRBD2. Germline V gene sequence: CDR1 LGHNA, CDR2 YNFKEQ. This CDR3 contains 17 residues. Unmatched junction bases numbered 8, after V lost 2 bases and J lost 2 bases. The CDR3 protein is CASSQKSLAGGTYEQYF. The CDR3 DNA reads TGTGCCAGCAGCCAAAAAAGTCTAGCGGGGGGTACCTACGAGCAGTACTTC.

The rearrangement joins TRBV30 to TRBJ1-5; 7 bases are a match to TRBD1. The CDR3 spans 14 residues. Germline CDR1 GTSNPN, CDR2 SVGIG (reference sequence). The ends lost 4 bases at V and 2 bases at J; junction bases unmatched: 5. DNA for the CDR3: TGTGCCTGGACACACAGGGGTGGCAATCAGCCCCAGCATTTT. Protein sequence: CAWTHRGGNQPQHF.

This clone has only a few counts. The V gene is TRBV4-2, the J gene TRBJ1-5; possibly TRBD1 for D (5 bases). The CDR3 spans 15 residues. The V gene lost 0 bases and the J gene lost 9 bases, with 15 bases spanning the gap. From germline, CDR1 is LGHNA and CDR2 YNFKEQ. In nucleotides, the CDR3 is TGTGCCAGCAGCCAAGACAGGGAAATATGGCGGCCCCAGCATTTT. Translating gives CASSQDREIWRPQHF.

V and J are TRBV3-1 (or the pseudogene TRBV3-2) and TRBJ2-7, with D possibly TRBD2 on 5 matching bases. In germline, CDR1 is LGHDT, CDR2 YNNKEL (reference sequence). V dropped 4 bases and J dropped 5 bases, with 12 bases sitting between them. This CDR3 contains 13 residues. This CDR3 reads CASSLSVGNEQYF. The CDR3 DNA reads as TGTGCCAGCAGCCTTAGCGTCGGGAACGAGCAGTACTTC.

This chain uses TRBV6-4 with TRBJ2-1; 7 bases line up with TRBD2. The J segment lost 1 base and the V segment lost 6 bases, leaving 9 bases of the junction unmatched. The CDR3 is 16 residues long. Germline-derived CDR1 and CDR2 are MRHNA and SNTAGT. CDR3 in amino acids: CASSRERGGSYNEQFF. In DNA, the CDR3 is TGTGCCAGCAGCAGAGAGCGGGGTGGGTCCTACAATGAGCAGTTCTTC.

This chain joins TRBV5-6 and TRBJ2-5, with 7 bases that match TRBD1. The CDR3 is made up of 15 amino acids. V shed 4 bases and J 1 base; nucleotides not matched to a gene: 7. Germline V CDR1 and CDR2: SGHDT, YYEEEE. Here the CDR3 DNA reads TGTGCCAGCAGCCACGGACAGGCTAGCCAAGAGACCCAGTACTTC. Translation: CASSHGQASQETQYF.

The V and J genes are TRBV12-5 and TRBJ2-7; 8 bases line up with TRBD2. The trim removed 3 bases at V and 2 bases at J, leaving 6 bases unmatched. The length of the CDR3 is 15 residues. The germline V gene encodes CDR1 LGHNT and CDR2 FRNRAP. The CDR3 DNA reads TGTGCTAGTGGTTTCTATAGCGGGGTTACCTACGAGCAGTACTTC. Its protein is CASGFYSGVTYEQYF. Full variable domain (missing parts from reference TRBV12-5 and TRBJ2-7): DARVTQTPRHKVTEMGQEVTMRCQPILGHNTVFWYRQTMMQGLELLAYFRNRAPLDDSGMPKDRFSAEMPDATLATLKIQPSEPRDSAVYFCASGFYSGVTYEQYFGPGTRLTVT.

The sample holds one count of this clone. The chain has TRBV4-2 and TRBJ2-6; D is possibly TRBD1 (6 bases). V lost 4 bases and J lost 4, with 14 bases in between. The CDR3 runs to 16 residues. Germline CDR1 is LGHNA and CDR2 is YNFKEQ. In nucleotides, the CDR3 is TGTGCCAGCAGCCTCAAAGCAGGGGTCGGGGCCAACGTCCTGACTTTC. Protein sequence: CASSLKAGVGANVLTF.

This chain joins TRBV2 and TRBJ2-6; 8 bases match TRBD1. CDR1 is SNHLY and CDR2 is FYNNEI in the germline V gene. The J segment lost 0 bases and the V segment lost 6 bases, leaving 10 bases of the junction unmatched. The CDR3 consists of 18 residues. The CDR3 region is CASREKGTGLSGANVLTF. In DNA form, the CDR3 reads TGTGCCAGCAGGGAAAAGGGGACAGGTCTCTCTGGGGCCAACGTCCTGACTTTC.

The chain recombines TRBV7-9 with TRBJ2-7, with D possibly being TRBD1 (7 bases). Germline CDR1 and CDR2: SEHNR and FQNEAQ (reference sequence). The length of the CDR3 is 16 residues. V dropped 1 base and J dropped 6 bases, with 19 bases sitting between them. The CDR3 here is CASSLDHRQGGFEQYF. The CDR3 DNA reads TGTGCCAGCAGCTTAGACCATCGACAGGGAGGTTTCGAGCAGTACTTC.

In its sample, this clone was seen a few times. This rearrangement joins TRBV20-1 to TRBJ1-2, with D possibly being TRBD1 (5 bases). The CDR3 contains 11 residues. Germline CDR1 and CDR2: DFQATT and SNEGSKA (reference sequence). The V end lost 7 bases, the J end lost 3 bases, and 9 bases lay between the germline ends. CDR3 in amino acids: CSVKTDYGYTF. CDR3 nucleotide sequence: TGCAGTGTTAAGACAGACTATGGCTACACCTTC.

In its sample, this clone was seen a few times. The gene calls are TRBV13 and TRBJ1-4; possible D gene TRBD1, 5 bases. V shed 2 bases and J shed 0 bases, with 10 bases lying between them. The CDR3 has 16 residues. Germline values: CDR1 PRHDT, CDR2 FYEKMQ (reference sequence). CDR3 nucleotide sequence: TGTGCCAGCAGCTTACAGGGCCTCGCAACTAATGAAAAACTGTTTTTT. Amino acids: CASSLQGLATNEKLFF.

The chain joins TRBV30 to TRBJ2-5; 8 bases are a match to TRBD2. Germline V CDR1 and CDR2: GTSNPN, SVGIG (reference sequence). The CDR3 covers 13 residues. Trimming cost V 4 bases and J 3 bases; bases outside gene matches: 4. The DNA for the CDR3 is TGTGCCTGGATGCGGGGGGCTAAAGAGACCCAGTACTTC. Translating it yields CAWMRGAKETQYF.

The V and J genes are TRBV5-6 and TRBJ2-1; D not resolved. The CDR3 is made up of 12 amino acids. V shed 1 base and J shed 9 bases, with 8 bases lying between them. Germline CDR1 reads SGHDT; CDR2 reads YYEEEE. The CDR3 DNA reads TGTGCCAGCAGCTTGCTTCCAGGTGAGCAGTTCTTC. Its translation is CASSLLPGEQFF.

The table lists this clone with a count of one. The rearrangement uses TRBV3-1 (or the pseudogene TRBV3-2) and TRBJ2-1, with TRBD2 identical over 7 bases. Trimming removed 5 bases from V and 8 bases from J; junction bases left unmatched: 9. Germline CDR1 is LGHDT and CDR2 is YNNKEL (reference sequence). CDR3 length: 14 amino acids. Here the CDR3 DNA reads TGTGCCAGCAGCTTACCCGGGGGGAGAGATGAGCAGTTCTTC. The encoded protein is CASSLPGGRDEQFF.

V usage is TRBV6-5 and J usage is TRBJ1-4; TRBD1 is a possible D gene (5 bases). The CDR3 spans 13 residues. Trimming stripped 9 bases from V and 7 bases from J, with 15 bases between. The V gene's germline CDR1 is MNHEY and CDR2 SVGAGI. CDR3 sequence reads: CASKMGLGEKLFF. CDR3 sequence (DNA): TGTGCCAGTAAAATGGGGCTAGGTGAAAAACTGTTTTTT.

This chain joins TRBV10-2 and TRBJ2-3; D remains unclear. Germline-derived CDR1 and CDR2 are WSHSY and SAAADI. The CDR3 runs 14 residues. Trimming stripped 4 bases from V and 0 bases from J, with 8 bases between. In DNA, the CDR3 is TGCGCCAGCAGTGTCCGACTCAGCACAGATACGCAGTATTTT. Translation gives CASSVRLSTDTQYF.

V usage is TRBV30 and J usage is TRBJ2-7; TRBD1 agrees at 7 bases. The CDR3 contains 12 residues. Germline CDR1 GTSNPN, CDR2 SVGIG (reference sequence). Trimming at V came to 3 bases and at J to 4 bases, leaving 3 bases not matched to a gene. In DNA form, the CDR3 reads TGTGCCTGGAGCCAGGGGGATTACGAGCAGTACTTC. It specifies CAWSQGDYEQYF.

This chain links TRBV7-3 with TRBJ1-1, with D unclear. CDR1 is SGHTA, CDR2 FQGTGA, per germline. The CDR3 is 14 residues long. Trimming took off 2 bases at V and 1 base at J, with 8 bases between the two ends. The CDR3 sequence: CASSLEASNTEAFF. The CDR3 nucleotides are TGTGCCAGCAGCTTAGAGGCTTCGAACACTGAAGCTTTCTTT.

V usage is TRBV2 and J usage is TRBJ2-7; the D gene is possibly TRBD1 (6 bases). Trimming took off 3 bases at V and 2 bases at J, with 11 bases between the two ends. This CDR3 is 14 amino acids long. The germline gives CDR1 SNHLY, CDR2 FYNNEI. CDR3 sequence: CASSDRGNTYEQYF. Written as DNA, the CDR3 is TGTGCCAGCAGTGACAGGGGAAACACCTACGAGCAGTACTTC.

This chain connects TRBV18 to TRBJ1-6, with 9 bases aligning to TRBD1. Trimming took 4 bases from V and 12 from J; bases not matched to a gene: 7. The CDR3 spans 14 residues. Germline V gives CDR1 KGHSH, CDR2 LQKENI. CDR3 loop: CASSLGQGIGPLHF. CDR3 sequence (DNA): TGTGCCAGCTCACTTGGACAGGGGATTGGACCCCTCCACTTT.

The count of this clone is one. This rearrangement joins TRBV5-1 to TRBJ2-2, with a possible D match to TRBD2 (5 bases). The germline V and J ends were trimmed by 5 bases and 5 bases, with 10 bases remaining between them. CDR3 length: 13 residues. CDR1 and CDR2 (germline): SGHRS, YFSETQ. The CDR3, as DNA: TGCGCCAGCAGTATGAGAGGGACCGGGGAGCTGTTTTTT. This translates into CASSMRGTGELFF. The variable domain in full, with the rest retrieved from reference TRBV5-1 and TRBJ2-2, is KAGVTQTPRYLIKTRGQQVTLSCSPISGHRSVSWYQQTPGQGLQFLFEYFSETQRNKGNFPGRFSGRQFSNSRSEMNVSTLELGDSALYLCASSMRGTGELFFGEGSRLTVL.

CDR3 nucleotides: TGTGCCAGCAGTGAGAGAGGTCGGGGGTCTAATGAAAAACTGTTTTTT. It specifies CASSERGRGSNEKLFF. This sequence joins TRBV6-1 and TRBJ1-4; D possibly corresponds to TRBD1 (5 bases). The CDR3 runs 16 residues. CDR1 is MNHNS, CDR2 SASEGT, per germline. Trimming stripped 3 bases from V and 3 bases from J, with 14 bases between.

The genes are TRBV5-1 and TRBJ2-5; D not resolved. The germline CDR1 and CDR2 sequences are SGHRS and YFSETQ. Trimming took 4 bases from V and 4 from J, leaving 14 bases between them. There are 14 residues in the CDR3. CDR3 bases: TGCGCCAGCAGCCCGGTCGAGGCCTCAGAGACCCAGTACTTC. Its protein is CASSPVEASETQYF.

The rearrangement joins TRBV20-1 to TRBJ1-1, with D unclear. Trimming left V 1 base short and J 10 bases short, with 10 bases between. Germline CDR1 and CDR2: DFQATT and SNEGSKA (reference sequence). CDR3 size: 11 residues. In DNA form, the CDR3 reads TGCAGTGCTAGAGGAGGAGGGTCAGCTTTCTTT. Amino acids: CSARGGGSAFF.